Below are 19 T cell receptor beta chains sequenced from a single sample in a study of neurological immune-mediated disorders. TCRdb recomputed calls from the 5' RACE reads with MiXCR, one row per CDR3 protein. Counted here are under 75,000 distinct CDR3 sequences, 3.2% occurring once; the ten biggest clones make up 4% to 6.5%. The specimen sequenced was PBMCs. These receptor sequences come from a woman aged 50 to 65 with multiple sclerosis.

There are many counts of this clonotype. The V call is TRBV19, the J call TRBJ1-5; tentative D call: TRBD1 (6 bases). The CDR3 spans 17 residues. Trimming left V 7 bases short and J 2 bases short, with 21 bases between. Germline CDR1 is LNHDA and CDR2 is SQIVND (reference sequence). The CDR3 coding sequence is TGTGCCAGTAATCCTGGGGGCGGGGGGCGACGCAATCAGCCCCAGCATTTT. As protein: CASNPGGGGRRNQPQHF.

Many counts were recorded for this clonotype. The rearrangement joins TRBV5-1 to TRBJ2-1, with TRBD1 matching over 7 bases. The V and J ends lost 7 bases and 9 bases, in that order; junction bases with no gene match: 13. The CDR3 contains 14 residues. In germline, CDR1 is SGHRS, CDR2 YFSETQ. CDR3 sequence reads: CASQQGYGRGEQFF. The CDR3 DNA follows: TGCGCCAGCCAACAGGGGTATGGTAGAGGTGAGCAGTTCTTC. Full variable domain (rest looked up from reference TRBV5-1 and TRBJ2-1): KAGVTQTPRYLIKTRGQQVTLSCSPISGHRSVSWYQQTPGQGLQFLFEYFSETQRNKGNFPGRFSGRQFSNSRSEMNVSTLELGDSALYLCASQQGYGRGEQFFGPGTRLTVL.

This clonotype was recorded at least ten times. This chain links TRBV5-5 with TRBJ1-1, with a possible D match to TRBD1 (5 bases). The V end was cut by 2 bases, the J end by 1 base, with 12 bases between. This CDR3 has 15 amino acids. The germline gives CDR1 SGHKS, CDR2 YYEKEE (reference sequence). CDR3 nucleotides: TGTGCCAGCAGCTTTCGTGGACAATCGAACACTGAAGCTTTCTTT. This encodes CASSFRGQSNTEAFF.

This clonotype was counted at least ten times. The V gene is TRBV7-2, the J gene TRBJ2-7; D is unresolved. V lost 2 bases to trimming and J lost 5 bases, with 10 bases between them. This CDR3 is 13 amino acids long. The germline V gene encodes CDR1 SGHTA and CDR2 FQGNSA. The CDR3 is CASSLRSAHEQYF. The CDR3 DNA sequence: TGTGCCAGCAGCTTAAGGTCAGCCCACGAGCAGTACTTC.

This clonotype was seen at least ten times. V and J are TRBV7-9 and TRBJ2-1; maybe TRBD2 (5 bases). Trimming took 2 bases from V and 1 from J, leaving 6 bases between them. The CDR3 runs 14 residues. Germline assignment: CDR1 SEHNR and CDR2 FQNEAQ (reference sequence). This CDR3 reads CASSLSGSYNEQFF. CDR3 nucleotide sequence: TGTGCCAGCAGCTTATCGGGATCCTACAATGAGCAGTTCTTC. The full variable domain, rest sourced from reference TRBV7-9 and TRBJ2-1, is DTGVSQNPRHKITKRGQNVTFRCDPISEHNRLYWYRQTLGQGPEFLTYFQNEAQLEKSRLLSDRFSAERPKGSFSTLEIQRTEQGDSAMYLCASSLSGSYNEQFFGPGTRLTVL.

In this sample, this clonotype turned up many times. The CDR3 spells CASSLVSAGTTGELFF. CDR3 DNA: TGTGCCAGCAGCTTAGTCTCGGCAGGAACAACCGGGGAGCTGTTTTTT. This sequence joins TRBV7-8 and TRBJ2-2; unclear D gene. V was shortened by 1 base and J by 5 bases, with 14 bases between the two germline ends. From germline, CDR1 is SGHVS and CDR2 FQNEAQ. The CDR3 length is 16 residues.

This clonotype was observed many times. CDR3 loop: CSAKVGLMNTEAFF. The CDR3 bases are TGCAGTGCTAAGGTGGGGCTAATGAACACTGAAGCTTTCTTT. The J gene is TRBJ1-1, the V gene TRBV20-1; D may be TRBD1 (5 bases). V shed 4 bases and J shed 0 bases, with 12 bases lying between them. The germline CDR1 and CDR2 sequences are DFQATT and SNEGSKA (reference sequence). The CDR3 is made up of 14 amino acids.

This clonotype was recorded at least ten times. V gene TRBV4-2 combines with J gene TRBJ1-6; D unresolved. From germline, CDR1 is LGHNA and CDR2 YNFKEQ. V was trimmed by 0 bases and J by 7 bases, leaving 7 bases between them. This CDR3 is built from 14 residues. The CDR3 reads CASSQEGHNSPLHF. For the CDR3, the DNA is TGTGCCAGCAGCCAAGAGGGTCACAATTCACCCCTCCACTTT.

This clonotype came up many times. The chain is built from TRBV5-5 and TRBJ2-5, with a possible D match to TRBD2 (6 bases). The germline V gene encodes CDR1 SGHKS and CDR2 YYEKEE (reference sequence). The CDR3 loop spans 14 amino acids. V lost 7 bases to trimming and J lost 5 bases, with 18 bases between them. CDR3: CASLDVRGSETQYF. The CDR3 DNA reads as TGTGCCAGCCTGGATGTTCGGGGGAGTGAGACCCAGTACTTC. The full variable domain, rest sourced from reference TRBV5-5 and TRBJ2-5, is DAGVTQSPTHLIKTRGQQVTLRCSPISGHKSVSWYQQVLGQGPQFIFQYYEKEERGRGNFPDRFSARQFPNYSSELNVNALLLGDSALYLCASLDVRGSETQYFGPGTRLLVL.

This clonotype occurred many times. The CDR3 loop is CASSFGNNQPQHF. The CDR3 bases are TGCGCCAGCAGCTTTGGGAACAATCAGCCCCAGCATTTT. V and J are TRBV5-1 and TRBJ1-5; D is undetermined. From germline, CDR1 is SGHRS and CDR2 YFSETQ. The V end was cut by 2 bases, the J end by 3 bases, with 6 bases between. This CDR3 has 13 amino acids.

This clonotype has ten or more counts. The gene calls are TRBV20-1 and TRBJ2-1; TRBD2 agrees at 14 bases. Germline CDR1 is DFQATT and CDR2 is SNEGSKA (reference sequence). The trim removed 5 bases at V and 8 bases at J, leaving 2 bases unmatched. CDR3 length: 13 amino acids. CDR3 sequence: CSALGLAGDEQFF. The CDR3 DNA is TGCAGTGCTTTGGGACTAGCGGGAGATGAGCAGTTCTTC.

This clonotype was counted a few times. The genes are TRBV6-5 and TRBJ1-2, with D perhaps matching TRBD1 (6 bases). The V end lost 6 bases, the J end lost 8 bases, and 16 bases lay between the germline ends. Germline V gene lookup returns CDR1 MNHEY and CDR2 SVGAGI. CDR3 length: 13 amino acids. The CDR3 here is CASSRDRKGGYTF. The CDR3, as DNA: TGTGCCAGCAGCCGAGACAGGAAGGGGGGCTACACCTTC.

There are many counts of this clonotype. The chain couples TRBV10-3 to TRBJ1-5; tentative D call: TRBD1 (5 bases). Trimming left V 6 bases short and J 8 bases short, with 14 bases between. Germline lookup yields CDR1 ENHRY and CDR2 SYGVKD. The CDR3 spans 13 residues. The CDR3 DNA sequence: TGTGCCATCAGCGACAGCGCCGGGGAGCCCCAGCATTTT. Protein sequence: CAISDSAGEPQHF.

This clonotype was counted at least ten times. The J gene is TRBJ2-5, the V gene TRBV6-2 or TRBV6-3, with 9 bases that match TRBD2. This CDR3 comprises 16 residues. Per the germline V gene, CDR1 is MNHEY and CDR2 is SVGEGT. V lost 2 bases and J lost 5; bases outside the gene matches: 9. This CDR3 is CASSYPTSGTPETQYF. CDR3 DNA sequence: TGTGCCAGCAGTTACCCGACTAGCGGAACCCCGGAGACCCAGTACTTC.

This clonotype has a count of ten or more. The CDR3 DNA reads TGTGCCAGCAGCCCCAGGACTAGCGGGACCGGGGAGCTGTTTTTT. Protein sequence: CASSPRTSGTGELFF. This chain uses TRBV11-3 with TRBJ2-2, with TRBD2 matching over 11 bases. This CDR3 is built from 15 residues. Germline loops: CDR1 SGHNT, CDR2 YENEEA. Unmatched junction bases numbered 4, after V lost 5 bases and J lost 5 bases. The full variable domain, in which reference TRBV11-3 and TRBJ2-2 provide the parts outside the CDR3, is EAGVVQSPRYKIIEKKQPVAFWCNPISGHNTLYWYLQNLGQGPELLIRYENEEAVDDSQLPKDRFSAERLKGVDSTLKIQPAELGDSAVYLCASSPRTSGTGELFFGEGSRLTVL.

This clonotype was counted at least ten times. V is TRBV2 and J is TRBJ2-4, with 9 bases lining up with TRBD2. Germline values: CDR1 SNHLY, CDR2 FYNNEI. This CDR3 comprises 14 residues. The trim removed 8 bases at V and 8 bases at J, leaving 10 bases unmatched. The CDR3 coding sequence is TGTGCCAGCTCTGAGAGCGGGAGGCGGGACATTCAGTACTTC. Translation gives CASSESGRRDIQYF.

This clonotype showed up many times. The chain carries TRBV20-1 and TRBJ1-6; D call uncertain. V lost 1 base and J 0 bases, leaving 10 bases between the germline ends. Germline CDR1 and CDR2: DFQATT and SNEGSKA (reference sequence). This CDR3 is 16 amino acids long. The CDR3, as DNA: TGCAGTGCTAGAGGACGGCAGAGCTCCTATAATTCACCCCTCCACTTT. The encoded protein is CSARGRQSSYNSPLHF.

This clonotype has a handful of counts. The CDR3 carries no conserved terminal phenylalanine or tryptophan, so it likely arises from a read error. The chain couples TRBV11-2 to TRBJ2-2, with D uncertain. The ends were cut back, 5 bases at V and 2 bases at J, with 9 bases in the middle. CDR1 and CDR2 from the germline V gene are SGHAT and FQNNGV. CDR3 length: 14 residues. The CDR3 DNA reads TGTGCCAGCAGCCTCAGTGTAAACACCGGGGAGCTGTTTAAT. This gives the protein CASSLSVNTGELFN.

This clonotype was counted only a few times. The CDR3 here is CASSLGLAASDEQFF. Here the CDR3 DNA reads TGTGCCAGCAGCCTAGGACTAGCAGCCTCGGATGAGCAGTTCTTC. The chain links TRBV11-3 to TRBJ2-1, with 8 positions matching TRBD2. The junction had 11 bases not matched to a gene; V was cut back by 5 bases and J by 8 bases. CDR1 SGHNT and CDR2 YENEEA come from the germline V gene. This CDR3 spans 15 amino acids. Full variable domain (rest looked up from reference TRBV11-3 and TRBJ2-1): EAGVVQSPRYKIIEKKQPVAFWCNPISGHNTLYWYLQNLGQGPELLIRYENEEAVDDSQLPKDRFSAERLKGVDSTLKIQPAELGDSAVYLCASSLGLAASDEQFFGPGTRLTVL.